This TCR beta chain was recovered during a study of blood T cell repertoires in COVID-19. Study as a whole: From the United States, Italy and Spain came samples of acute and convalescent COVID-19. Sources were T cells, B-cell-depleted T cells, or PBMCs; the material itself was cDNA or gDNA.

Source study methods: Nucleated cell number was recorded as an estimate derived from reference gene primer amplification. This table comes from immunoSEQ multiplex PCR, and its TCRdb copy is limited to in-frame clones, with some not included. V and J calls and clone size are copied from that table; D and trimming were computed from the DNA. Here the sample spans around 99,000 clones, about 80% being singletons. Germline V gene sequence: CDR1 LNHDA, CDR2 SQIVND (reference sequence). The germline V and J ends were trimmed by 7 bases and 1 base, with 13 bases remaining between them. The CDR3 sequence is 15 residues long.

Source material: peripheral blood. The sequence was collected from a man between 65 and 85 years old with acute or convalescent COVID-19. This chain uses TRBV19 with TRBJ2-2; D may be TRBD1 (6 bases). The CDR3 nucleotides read TGTGCCAGTAAACAGGGCCACCTGAACACCGGGGAGCTGTTTTTT. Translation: CASKQGHLNTGELFF.